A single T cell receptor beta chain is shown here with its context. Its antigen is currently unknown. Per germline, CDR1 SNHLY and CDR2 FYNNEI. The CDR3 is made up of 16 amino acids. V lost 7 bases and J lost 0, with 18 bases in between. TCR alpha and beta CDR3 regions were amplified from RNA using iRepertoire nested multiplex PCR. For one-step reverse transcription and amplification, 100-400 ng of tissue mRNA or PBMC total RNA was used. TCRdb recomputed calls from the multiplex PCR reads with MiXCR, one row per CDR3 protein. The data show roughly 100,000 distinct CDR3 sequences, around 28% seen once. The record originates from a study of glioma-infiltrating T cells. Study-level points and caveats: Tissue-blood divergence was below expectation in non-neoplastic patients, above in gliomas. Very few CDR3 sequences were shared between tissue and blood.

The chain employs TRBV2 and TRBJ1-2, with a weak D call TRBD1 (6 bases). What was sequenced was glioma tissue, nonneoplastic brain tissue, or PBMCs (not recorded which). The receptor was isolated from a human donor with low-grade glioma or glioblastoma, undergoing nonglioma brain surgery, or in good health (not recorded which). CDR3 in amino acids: CASTLTGTQANYGYTF. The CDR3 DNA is TGTGCCAGCACACTCACCGGGACACAAGCTAACTATGGCTACACCTTC.